This TCR beta chain originates from a study of beta chain features in type 1 diabetes. Looking at the study overall: Cell yields, gender and age were comparable in patients and healthy donors.

This clone appeared a few times. Expressed TCRB transcripts got sequenced, as all isolated RNA was reverse transcribed. Measured with immunoSEQ multiplex PCR; TCRdb has only the in-frame clones, and not every one. The table has over 120,000 clones, over 9.5% seen once. V was clipped by 4 bases and J by 3 bases, with 6 bases between them. This CDR3 has 11 amino acids. The V gene's germline CDR1 is SQVTM and CDR2 ANQGSEA. The clonotype was recovered from a man between 18 and 35 years old in good health. The specimen sequenced was naive CD4+ T cells from blood. This rearrangement joins TRBV29-1 to TRBJ2-5; a weak D match, TRBD1 (6 bases). CDR3 sequence reads: CSVGTEETQYF. CDR3 nucleotide sequence: TGCAGCGTTGGGACAGAAGAGACCCAGTACTTC. Filled out from reference TRBV29-1 and TRBJ2-5, the complete variable domain reads SAVISQKPSRDICQRGTSLTIQCQVDSQVTMMFWYRQQPGQSLTLIATANQGSEATYESGFVIDKFPISRPNLTFSTLTVSNMSPEDSSIYLCSVGTEETQYFGPGTRLLVL.